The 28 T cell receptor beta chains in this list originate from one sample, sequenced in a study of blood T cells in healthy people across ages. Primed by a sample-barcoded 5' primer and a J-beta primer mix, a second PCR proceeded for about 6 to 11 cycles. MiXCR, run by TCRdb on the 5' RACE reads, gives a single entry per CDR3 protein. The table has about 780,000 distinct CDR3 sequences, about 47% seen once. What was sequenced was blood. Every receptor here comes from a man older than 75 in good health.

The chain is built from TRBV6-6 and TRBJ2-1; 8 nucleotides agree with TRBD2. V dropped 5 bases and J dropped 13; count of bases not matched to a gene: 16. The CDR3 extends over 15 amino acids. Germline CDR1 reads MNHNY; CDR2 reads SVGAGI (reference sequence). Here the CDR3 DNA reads TGTGCCAGCAGTCCATCCCGGGAGGGTTTAGAGACCCAGTTCTTC. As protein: CASSPSREGLETQFF.

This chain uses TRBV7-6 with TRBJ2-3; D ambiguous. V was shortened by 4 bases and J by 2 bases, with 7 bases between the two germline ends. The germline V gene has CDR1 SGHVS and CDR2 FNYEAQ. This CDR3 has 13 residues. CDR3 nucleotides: TGTGCCAGCAGCTCTAGAACCACAGATACGCAGTATTTT. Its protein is CASSSRTTDTQYF.

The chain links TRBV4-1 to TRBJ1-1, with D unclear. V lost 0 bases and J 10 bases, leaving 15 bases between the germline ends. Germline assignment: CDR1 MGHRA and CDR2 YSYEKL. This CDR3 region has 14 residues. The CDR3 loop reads CASSQETASLGAFF. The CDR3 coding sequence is TGCGCCAGCAGCCAAGAGACCGCTAGCCTTGGAGCTTTCTTT.

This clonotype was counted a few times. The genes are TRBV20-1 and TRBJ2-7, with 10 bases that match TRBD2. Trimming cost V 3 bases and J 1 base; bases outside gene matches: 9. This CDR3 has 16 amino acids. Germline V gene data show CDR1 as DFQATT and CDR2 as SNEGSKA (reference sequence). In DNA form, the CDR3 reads TGCAGTGCTAGGGATCGACTAGCGGGTTTTTCCTACGAGCAGTACTTC. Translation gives CSARDRLAGFSYEQYF.

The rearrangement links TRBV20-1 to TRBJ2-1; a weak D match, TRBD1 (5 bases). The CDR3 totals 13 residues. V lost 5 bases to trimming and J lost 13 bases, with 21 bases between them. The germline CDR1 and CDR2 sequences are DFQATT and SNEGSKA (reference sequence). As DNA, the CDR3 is TGCAGTGCTTGGGGCAGGGTTGAAGAGACCCAGTTCTTC. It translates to CSAWGRVEETQFF.

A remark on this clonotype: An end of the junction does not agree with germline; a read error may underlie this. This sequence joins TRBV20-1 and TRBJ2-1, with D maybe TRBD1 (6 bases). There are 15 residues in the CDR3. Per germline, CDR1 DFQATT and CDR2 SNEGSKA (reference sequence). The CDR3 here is CSEVRGGSSCNEQFF. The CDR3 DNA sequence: TGCAGCGAGGTTAGAGGGGGTAGCTCCTGCAATGAGCAGTTCTTC.

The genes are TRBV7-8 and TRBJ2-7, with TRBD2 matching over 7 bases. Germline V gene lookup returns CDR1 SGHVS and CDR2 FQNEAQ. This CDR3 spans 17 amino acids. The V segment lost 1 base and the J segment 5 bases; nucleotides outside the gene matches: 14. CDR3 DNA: TGTGCCAGCAGCTTAGTGGGTTCGGCTAGCGGTTCCCACGAGCAGTACTTC. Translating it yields CASSLVGSASGSHEQYF.

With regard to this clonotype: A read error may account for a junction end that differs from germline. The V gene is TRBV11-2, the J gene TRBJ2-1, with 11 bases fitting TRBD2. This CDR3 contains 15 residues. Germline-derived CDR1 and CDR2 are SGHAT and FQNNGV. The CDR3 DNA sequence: TGTGCCGGCAGAGTGACTAGCGGGGTAGCCAATGAGCAGTTCTTC. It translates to CAGRVTSGVANEQFF.

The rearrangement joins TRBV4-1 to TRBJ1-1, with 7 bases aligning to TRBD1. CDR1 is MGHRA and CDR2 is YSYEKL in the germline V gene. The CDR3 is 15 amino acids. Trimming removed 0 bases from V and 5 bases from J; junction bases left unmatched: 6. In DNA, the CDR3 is TGCGCCAGCAGCCAAGATGGCAGGGGGGGGACTGAAGCTTTCTTT. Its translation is CASSQDGRGGTEAFF.

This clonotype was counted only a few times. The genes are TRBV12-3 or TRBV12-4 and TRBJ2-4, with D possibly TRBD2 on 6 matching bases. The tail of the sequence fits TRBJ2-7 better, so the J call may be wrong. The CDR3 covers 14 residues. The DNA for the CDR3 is TGTGCCAGCAGTTTCGGGGGAGTGGCACACGAGCAGTACTTC. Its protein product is CASSFGGVAHEQYF.

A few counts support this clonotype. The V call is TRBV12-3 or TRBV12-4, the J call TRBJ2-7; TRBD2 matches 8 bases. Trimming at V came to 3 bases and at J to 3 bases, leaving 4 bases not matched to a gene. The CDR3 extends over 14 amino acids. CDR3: CASSFGGRFYEQYF. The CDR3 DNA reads TGTGCCAGCAGTTTTGGCGGGAGGTTCTACGAGCAGTACTTC.

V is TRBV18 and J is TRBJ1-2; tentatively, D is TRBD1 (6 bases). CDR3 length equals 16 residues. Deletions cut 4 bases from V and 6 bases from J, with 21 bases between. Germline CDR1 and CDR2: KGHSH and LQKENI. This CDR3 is CASSLPSARGGDGYTF. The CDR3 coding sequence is TGTGCCAGCTCACTACCCTCCGCCAGGGGCGGCGATGGCTACACCTTC.

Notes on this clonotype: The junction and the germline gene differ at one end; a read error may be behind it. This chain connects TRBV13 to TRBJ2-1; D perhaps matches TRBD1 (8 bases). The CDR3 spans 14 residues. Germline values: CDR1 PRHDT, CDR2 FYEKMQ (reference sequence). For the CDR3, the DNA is TGTGCCAACAGCGGGGACAGGAAGGTCAATGAGCAGTTCTTC. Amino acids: CANSGDRKVNEQFF.

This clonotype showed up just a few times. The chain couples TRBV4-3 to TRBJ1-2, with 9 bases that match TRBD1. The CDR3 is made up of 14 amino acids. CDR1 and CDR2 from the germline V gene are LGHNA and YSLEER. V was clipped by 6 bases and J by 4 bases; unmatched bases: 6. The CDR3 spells CASRSTGGGYGYTF. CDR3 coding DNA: TGCGCCAGCAGATCCACAGGGGGCGGCTATGGCTACACCTTC.

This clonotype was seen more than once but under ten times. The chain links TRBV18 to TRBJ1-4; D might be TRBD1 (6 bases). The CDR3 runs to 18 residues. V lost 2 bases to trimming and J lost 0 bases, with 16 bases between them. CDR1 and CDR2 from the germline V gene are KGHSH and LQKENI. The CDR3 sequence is CASSPILSRGPTNEKLFF. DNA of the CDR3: TGTGCCAGCTCACCAATTTTAAGCAGGGGCCCAACTAATGAAAAACTGTTTTTT.

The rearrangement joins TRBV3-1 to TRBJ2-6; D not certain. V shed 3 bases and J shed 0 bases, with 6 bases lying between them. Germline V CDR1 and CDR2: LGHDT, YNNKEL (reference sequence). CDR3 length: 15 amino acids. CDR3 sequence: CASSHPGSGANVLTF. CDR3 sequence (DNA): TGTGCCAGCAGCCACCCCGGCTCTGGGGCCAACGTCCTGACTTTC.

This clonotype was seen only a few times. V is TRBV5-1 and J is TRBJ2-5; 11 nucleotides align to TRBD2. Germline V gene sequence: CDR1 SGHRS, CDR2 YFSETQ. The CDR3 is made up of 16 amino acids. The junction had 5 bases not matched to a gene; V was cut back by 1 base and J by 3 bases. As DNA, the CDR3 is TGCGCCAGCAGCTTGACTAGCGGGAGTGTCGAAGAGACCCAGTACTTC. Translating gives CASSLTSGSVEETQYF.

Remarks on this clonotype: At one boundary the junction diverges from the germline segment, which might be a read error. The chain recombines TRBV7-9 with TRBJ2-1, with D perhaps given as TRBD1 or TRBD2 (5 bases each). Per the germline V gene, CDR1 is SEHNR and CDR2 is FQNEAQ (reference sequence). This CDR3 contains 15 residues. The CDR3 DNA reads TGCGCCAGCAGCTCGTCCTCGGGGCAGGGTGGTGAGCAGTTCTTC. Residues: CASSSSSGQGGEQFF.

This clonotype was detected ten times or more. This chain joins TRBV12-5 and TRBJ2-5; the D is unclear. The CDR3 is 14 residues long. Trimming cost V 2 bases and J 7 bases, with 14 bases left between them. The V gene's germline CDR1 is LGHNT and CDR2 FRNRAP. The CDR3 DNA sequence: TGTGCTAGTGGTTTGAGCGCCTTTAGTGGGACCCAGTACTTC. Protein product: CASGLSAFSGTQYF.

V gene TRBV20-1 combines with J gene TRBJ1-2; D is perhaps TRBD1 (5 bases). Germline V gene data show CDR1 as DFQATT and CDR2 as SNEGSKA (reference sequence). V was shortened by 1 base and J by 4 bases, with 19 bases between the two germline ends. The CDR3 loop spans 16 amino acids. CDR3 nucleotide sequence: TGCAGTGCTAGAGCGGCAGGGAAAGGTTTTCTCTATGGCTACACCTTC. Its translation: CSARAAGKGFLYGYTF.

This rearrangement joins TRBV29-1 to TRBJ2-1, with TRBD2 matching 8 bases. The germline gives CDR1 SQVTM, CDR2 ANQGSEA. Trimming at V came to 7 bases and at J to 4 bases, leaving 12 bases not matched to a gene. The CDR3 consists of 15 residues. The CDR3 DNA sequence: TGCAGCGCCGCCGGGACTGGCGGGAGGTACAATGAGCAGTTCTTC. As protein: CSAAGTGGRYNEQFF.

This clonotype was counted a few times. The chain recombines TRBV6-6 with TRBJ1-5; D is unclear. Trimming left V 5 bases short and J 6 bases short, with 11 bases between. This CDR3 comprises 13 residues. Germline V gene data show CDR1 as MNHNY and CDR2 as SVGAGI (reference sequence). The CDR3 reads CASSKQDIQPQHF. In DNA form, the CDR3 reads TGTGCCAGCAGTAAACAAGATATTCAGCCCCAGCATTTT.

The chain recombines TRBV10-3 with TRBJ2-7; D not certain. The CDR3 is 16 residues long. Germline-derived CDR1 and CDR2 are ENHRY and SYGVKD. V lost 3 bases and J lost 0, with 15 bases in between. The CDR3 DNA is TGTGCCATCAGTGAAGATCCACGGCAGTCCTCCTACGAGCAGTACTTC. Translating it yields CAISEDPRQSSYEQYF.

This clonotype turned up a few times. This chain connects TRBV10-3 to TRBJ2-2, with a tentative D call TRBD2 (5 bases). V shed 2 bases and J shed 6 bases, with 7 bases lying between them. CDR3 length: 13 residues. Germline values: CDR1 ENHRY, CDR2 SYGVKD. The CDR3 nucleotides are TGTGCCATCAGTGAGGGCGGGCCCGGGGAGCTGTTTTTT. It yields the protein CAISEGGPGELFF.

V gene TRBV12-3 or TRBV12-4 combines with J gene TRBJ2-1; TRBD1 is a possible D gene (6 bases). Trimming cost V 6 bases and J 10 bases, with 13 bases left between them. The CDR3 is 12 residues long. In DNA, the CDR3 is TGTGCCAGCAGCCACTCCGGGACAGAGCAGTTCTTC. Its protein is CASSHSGTEQFF.

CDR3 in amino acids: CASSAPTSGRDSTPYEQYF. CDR3 in DNA: TGTGCCAGCAGTGCCCCAACTAGCGGGAGGGACTCCACCCCCTACGAGCAGTACTTC. The V call is TRBV2, the J call TRBJ2-7; 13 bases are a match to TRBD2. This CDR3 has 19 residues. Germline V gene lookup returns CDR1 SNHLY and CDR2 FYNNEI. J gave up 2 bases and V 4 bases, and 14 bases lay outside the gene matches. Looking up the rest from reference TRBV2 and TRBJ2-7 gives the full variable domain: EPEVTQTPSHQVTQMGQEVILRCVPISNHLYFYWYRQILGQKVEFLVSFYNNEISEKSEIFDDQFSVERPDGSNFTLKIRSTKLEDSAMYFCASSAPTSGRDSTPYEQYFGPGTRLTVT.

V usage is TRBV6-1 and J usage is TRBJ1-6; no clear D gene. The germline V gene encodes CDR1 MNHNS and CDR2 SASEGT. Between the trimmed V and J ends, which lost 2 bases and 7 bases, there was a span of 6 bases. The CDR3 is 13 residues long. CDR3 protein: CASSELRNSPLHF. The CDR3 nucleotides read TGTGCCAGCAGTGAATTAAGGAATTCACCCCTCCACTTT.

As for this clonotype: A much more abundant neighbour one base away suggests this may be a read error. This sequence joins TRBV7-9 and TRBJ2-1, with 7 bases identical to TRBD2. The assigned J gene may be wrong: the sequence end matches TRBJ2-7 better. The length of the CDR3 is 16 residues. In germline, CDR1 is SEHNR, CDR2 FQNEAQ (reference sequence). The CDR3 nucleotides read TGTGCCAGCAGCTCTAGCGGACGAAGCTCCTACAATGAGCAGTACTTC. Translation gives CASSSSGRSSYNEQYF.